This TCR beta chain was captured in a study of blood T cell repertoires in COVID-19. Study context: Nucleic acid was either cDNA or gDNA, and it came from T cells, B-cell-depleted T cells, or PBMCs.

The data were produced by immunoSEQ multiplex PCR, yet TCRdb's version contains in-frame clones alone and is incomplete. The table lists some 89,000 clones, over 75% of them singletons. Germline-derived CDR1 and CDR2 are SGHTS and YDEGEE. V lost 0 bases to trimming and J lost 6 bases, with 7 bases between them. This CDR3 spans 12 amino acids. V is TRBV5-8 and J is TRBJ2-7; no clear D gene. The clonotype comes from a man aged 60 to 75 with acute or convalescent COVID-19. Sequenced material: peripheral blood. The CDR3 DNA is TGTGCCAGCAGCTTGGTATCGGGCGAGCAGTACTTC. This encodes CASSLVSGEQYF.